This T cell receptor beta chain was identified during a study of T-cell reconstitution after alpha-beta-depleted transplantation in children. A few counts support this clonotype. The authors prepared the TCRbeta library with unique molecular identifiers. TCRdb passed the PCR reads through MiXCR, listing each CDR3 protein once. The sample includes about 400,000 distinct CDR3 sequences, roughly 20% of them seen just once. Trimming removed 2 bases from V and 4 bases from J, with 8 bases in between. The CDR3 runs 12 residues. The germline V gene has CDR1 DFQATT and CDR2 SNEGSKA (reference sequence). Material: PBMCs from the stem cell graft donor, obtained from the stem cell graft. V and J are TRBV20-1 and TRBJ1-1; D is uncertain. The TCR was taken from a human donor who donated a stem cell graft to a child with acute myeloid leukemia. CDR3 bases: TGCAGTGCTAGAAGATTGGTCACTGAAGCTTTCTTT. This codes for CSARRLVTEAFF.